Shown below are 19 T cell receptor beta chains from a single sample sequenced in a study of blood T cell repertoires in COVID-19. Measured with immunoSEQ multiplex PCR; TCRdb has only the in-frame clones, and not every one. Of 200,000 to 250,000 clones in the sample, roughly 85% were seen once. Source material: PBMCs or T cells enriched from blood (not recorded which). The receptors come from a woman in her 40s with acute COVID-19.

This clone appeared a few times. The genes are TRBV7-2 and TRBJ2-2; D ambiguous. V lost 1 base and J 6 bases, leaving 9 bases between the germline ends. CDR1 and CDR2 (germline): SGHTA, FQGNSA. The CDR3 has 14 amino acids. The CDR3 is CASSLDSRPGELFF. CDR3 bases: TGTGCCAGCAGCTTAGATAGCCGGCCCGGGGAGCTGTTTTTT.

CDR3 region: CASRGVPGQGPNYGYTF. CDR3 in DNA: TGTGCCAGCAGGGGAGTCCCGGGACAGGGCCCTAACTATGGCTACACCTTC. The chain carries TRBV2 and TRBJ1-2; TRBD1 aligns across 9 bases. The CDR3 is 17 residues long. Germline CDR1 SNHLY, CDR2 FYNNEI. V lost 6 bases and J lost 0; bases outside the gene matches: 11.

The chain joins TRBV5-5 to TRBJ2-1; D is unresolved. Trimming cost V 0 bases and J 3 bases, with 13 bases left between them. The CDR3 spans 16 residues. The V gene's germline CDR1 is SGHKS and CDR2 YYEKEE (reference sequence). In DNA, the CDR3 is TGTGCCAGCAGCTTGGTTATGTCTACCCGCTACAATGAGCAGTTCTTC. Amino acid sequence: CASSLVMSTRYNEQFF.

This clone showed up just once. V and J are TRBV24-1 and TRBJ2-5; D is undetermined. This CDR3 comprises 11 residues. Trimming shortened V by 3 bases and J by 5 bases, and 3 bases separated the two germline ends. The V gene's germline CDR1 is KGHDR and CDR2 SFDVKD. The CDR3 loop is CATSDAETQYF. CDR3 in DNA: TGTGCCACCAGTGATGCGGAGACCCAGTACTTC.

V and J are TRBV19 and TRBJ1-1; the D is unclear. This CDR3 is 14 amino acids long. The V gene lost 7 bases and the J gene lost 0 bases, with 12 bases spanning the gap. Germline V gene sequence: CDR1 LNHDA, CDR2 SQIVND (reference sequence). In DNA form, the CDR3 reads TGTGCCAGTAATGAGGGTTCGGTGAACACTGAAGCTTTCTTT. It is translated as CASNEGSVNTEAFF.

This chain joins TRBV9 and TRBJ2-1; 9 bases fit TRBD2. There are 19 residues in the CDR3. The trim removed 0 bases at V and 0 bases at J, leaving 10 bases unmatched. Germline loops: CDR1 SGDLS, CDR2 YYNGEE. CDR3 sequence: CASSVEDSGGRSSYNEQFF. The DNA for the CDR3 is TGTGCCAGCAGCGTAGAGGATAGCGGGGGTCGAAGCTCCTACAATGAGCAGTTCTTC. Supplemented by reference TRBV9 and TRBJ2-1, the full variable domain reads DSGVTQTPKHLITATGQRVTLRCSPRSGDLSVYWYQQSLDQGLQFLIQYYNGEERAKGNILERFSAQQFPDLHSELNLSSLELGDSALYFCASSVEDSGGRSSYNEQFFGPGTRLTVL.

J is TRBJ1-2 and V is TRBV29-1, with TRBD1 matching over 10 bases. The CDR3 sequence is 13 residues long. The germline V gene has CDR1 SQVTM and CDR2 ANQGSEA. Trimming at V came to 7 bases and at J to 2 bases, leaving 4 bases not matched to a gene. CDR3 protein: CSAEGQGNYGYTF. In DNA, the CDR3 is TGCAGCGCTGAGGGACAGGGGAACTATGGCTACACCTTC.

This chain's CDR3 is CASSPRYGEAYNSPLHF. The CDR3 nucleotides read TGTGCCAGCTCACCCAGGTACGGGGAGGCCTATAATTCACCCCTCCACTTT. This chain joins TRBV18 and TRBJ1-6; D gene unclear. The V end was cut by 3 bases, the J end by 2 bases, with 14 bases between. The CDR3 contains 17 residues. The V gene's germline CDR1 is KGHSH and CDR2 LQKENI.

The rearrangement joins TRBV24-1 to TRBJ2-1; D is undetermined. Germline-derived CDR1 and CDR2 are KGHDR and SFDVKD. This CDR3 contains 13 residues. The V gene lost 7 bases and the J gene lost 0 bases, with 6 bases spanning the gap. CDR3 protein: CATSGHSYNEQFF. Written as DNA, the CDR3 is TGTGCCACCAGCGGTCACTCCTACAATGAGCAGTTCTTC.

The chain couples TRBV7-9 to TRBJ2-2; 10 bases are shared with TRBD2. CDR3 length: 15 residues. V was clipped by 2 bases and J by 6 bases; unmatched bases: 3. CDR1 is SEHNR, CDR2 FQNEAQ, per germline (reference sequence). CDR3 nucleotide sequence: TGTGCCAGCAGCTTAACTAGCGGGGTGGCCGGGGAGCTGTTTTTT. This sequence encodes CASSLTSGVAGELFF.

The genes are TRBV7-2 and TRBJ2-7; no definite D call. The CDR3 totals 13 residues. Germline V CDR1 and CDR2: SGHTA, FQGNSA. The ends were cut back, 1 base at V and 4 bases at J, with 8 bases in the middle. The CDR3 sequence is CASSLGDYYEQYV. As DNA, the CDR3 is TGTGCCAGCAGCTTAGGAGATTATTACGAGCAGTACGTC.

This rearrangement joins TRBV7-6 to TRBJ1-1; TRBD1 is a possible D gene (5 bases). Per the germline V gene, CDR1 is SGHVS and CDR2 is FNYEAQ. V shed 3 bases and J shed 11 bases, with 16 bases lying between them. This CDR3 is built from 13 residues. In DNA, the CDR3 is TGTGCCAGCAGCTTTGGGACTCAGGCGACCGCTTTCTTT. It specifies CASSFGTQATAFF. Drawing the rest from reference TRBV7-6 and TRBJ1-1, the complete variable domain is GAGVSQSPRYKVTKRGQDVALRCDPISGHVSLYWYRQALGQGPEFLTYFNYEAQQDKSGLPNDRFSAERPEGSISTLTIQRTEQRDSAMYRCASSFGTQATAFFGQGTRLTVV.

This clone came up once. CDR3 sequence: CASRVRGEYGYTF. The DNA for the CDR3 is TGTGCCAGCAGAGTAAGAGGTGAATATGGCTACACCTTC. The rearrangement uses TRBV5-6 and TRBJ1-2; D not certain. The CDR3 is made up of 13 amino acids. The germline V gene has CDR1 SGHDT and CDR2 YYEEEE. Trimming took 5 bases from V and 5 from J, leaving 13 bases between them.

This clone was observed a single time. The V gene is TRBV18, the J gene TRBJ1-2; 9 bases match TRBD1. Per the germline V gene, CDR1 is KGHSH and CDR2 is LQKENI. The CDR3 runs to 13 residues. Losses at the gene ends were 3 bases for V and 5 bases for J; bases not matched to a gene: 1. Here the CDR3 reads CASSPGTGYGYTF. DNA for the CDR3: TGTGCCAGCTCACCGGGGACAGGGTATGGCTACACCTTC.

The chain uses TRBV9 and TRBJ1-2, with D maybe TRBD1 (6 bases). Germline lookup yields CDR1 SGDLS and CDR2 YYNGEE. The CDR3 loop spans 15 amino acids. V was pared by 3 bases and J by 3 bases, with 15 bases between. The CDR3 spells CASSATDSAYYGYTF. The CDR3 DNA follows: TGTGCCAGCAGCGCTACGGACAGTGCCTACTATGGCTACACCTTC.

The chain combines TRBV3-1 (or the pseudogene TRBV3-2) with TRBJ2-1; D possibly corresponds to TRBD1 (6 bases). Germline CDR1 LGHDT, CDR2 YNNKEL (reference sequence). Trimming pared 0 bases from V and 5 bases from J, leaving 17 bases between. This CDR3 region has 17 residues. The CDR3 DNA reads TGTGCCAGCAGCCAAGATGTCGGCAGGAAGGGGGACAATGAGCAGTTCTTC. Protein product: CASSQDVGRKGDNEQFF.

V is TRBV6-5 and J is TRBJ1-1; 10 bases are a match to TRBD1. This CDR3 contains 14 residues. With 6 bases clipped from V and 2 bases from J, the junction kept 3 bases outside the gene matches. Germline V gene sequence: CDR1 MNHEY, CDR2 SVGAGI. CDR3 loop: CASSDRGPNTEAFF. The CDR3 bases are TGTGCCAGCAGCGACAGGGGGCCTAACACTGAAGCTTTCTTT.

Only one count was recorded for this clone. The CDR3 DNA reads TGTGCCAGCAGCTTTTATAACAGGGATACTGAAGCTTTCTTT. Translating gives CASSFYNRDTEAFF. The chain links TRBV5-6 to TRBJ1-1; D is possibly TRBD1 (6 bases). The V end was cut by 2 bases, the J end by 5 bases, with 13 bases between. This CDR3 is built from 14 residues. Looked up from germline, CDR1 is SGHDT and CDR2 is YYEEEE.

This chain joins TRBV7-9 and TRBJ1-1, with D possibly matching TRBD1 (6 bases). Trimming shortened V by 5 bases and J by 2 bases, and 9 bases separated the two germline ends. The CDR3 consists of 13 residues. The germline gives CDR1 SEHNR, CDR2 FQNEAQ (reference sequence). DNA for the CDR3: TGTGCCAGCAGCCGACAGGCCAACACTGAAGCTTTCTTT. Its translation: CASSRQANTEAFF.